Presented here are 18 T cell receptor beta chains from one specimen sequenced in a study of shared clonotypes between healthy human individuals. Data came from immunoSEQ multiplex PCR; TCRdb stores just in-frame clones and leaves some out. The table shows just under 350,000 clones, with 73% occurring only once. Sequenced sample: memory CD4+ T cells sorted from blood. The subset here: CD45RA-negative fraction. These receptor sequences come from a young man in good health.

The chain uses TRBV6-5 and TRBJ1-2; 8 bases align to TRBD1. Germline loops: CDR1 MNHEY, CDR2 SVGAGI. The CDR3 has 14 amino acids. With 0 bases clipped from V and 8 bases from J, the junction kept 5 bases outside the gene matches. CDR3 DNA: TGTGCCAGCAGTTACTCGACAGGGGCTCGAGGCTACACCTTC. It codes for CASSYSTGARGYTF.

As for this clone: At one end, the junction sequence differs from germline, possibly due to a read error. The J gene is TRBJ2-3, the V gene TRBV2, with TRBD2 matching 11 bases. CDR1 and CDR2 (germline): SNHLY, FYNNEI. The CDR3 contains 15 residues. The CDR3 is CASSEARSSGRALHF. CDR3 nucleotide sequence: TGTGCCAGCAGTGAAGCGCGGAGTAGCGGGAGGGCCCTCCATTTT.

This clone was observed once. This chain links TRBV18 with TRBJ1-5; 10 nucleotides line up with TRBD1. CDR1 is KGHSH, CDR2 LQKENI, per germline. V lost 6 bases to trimming and J lost 5 bases; unmatched junction nucleotides: 4. The length of the CDR3 is 14 residues. The chain's CDR3 is CASSRDRGDQPQHF. As DNA, the CDR3 is TGTGCCAGCTCCCGGGACAGGGGTGATCAGCCCCAGCATTTT.

The J gene is TRBJ1-5, the V gene TRBV6-6; D remains unclear. The CDR3 is 14 residues long. V lost 4 bases, J lost 2 bases, and 9 bases lay in between. Germline V gene data show CDR1 as MNHNY and CDR2 as SVGAGI (reference sequence). The CDR3 nucleotides read TGTGCCAGCAGTTTCGCGGAGGGCAATCAGCCCCAGCATTTT. This codes for CASSFAEGNQPQHF.

As regards this clone: One junction end does not reproduce the germline sequence, and a read error may be involved. The CDR3 DNA follows: TGTGCCAGCAGCCCACTGGGGGGAAGACGCTTCTTC. Protein: CASSPLGGRRFF. The rearrangement uses TRBV28 and TRBJ1-2; TRBD1 might be the D (5 bases). The CDR3 runs to 12 residues. In germline, CDR1 is MDHEN, CDR2 SYDVKM.

CDR3 sequence reads: CASSRQKYSNQPQHF. CDR3 coding DNA: TGTGCCAGTAGTAGACAGAAATATAGCAATCAGCCCCAGCATTTT. This chain connects TRBV19 to TRBJ1-5, with D possibly matching TRBD1 (5 bases). From germline, CDR1 is LNHDA and CDR2 SQIVND (reference sequence). The CDR3 is 15 residues long. Between the trimmed V and J ends, which lost 4 bases and 0 bases, there was a span of 10 bases. Based on the CDR3 plus reference TRBV19 and TRBJ1-5, the full variable domain is DGGITQSPKYLFRKEGQNVTLSCEQNLNHDAMYWYRQDPGQGLRLIYYSQIVNDFQKGDIAEGYSVSREKKESFPLTVTSAQKNPTAFYLCASSRQKYSNQPQHFGDGTRLSIL.

The V call is TRBV7-6, the J call TRBJ1-5, with unresolved D. CDR1 is SGHVS, CDR2 FNYEAQ, per germline. V was cut by 5 bases and J by 11 bases, with 13 bases left in between. CDR3 size: 12 residues. DNA of the CDR3: TGTGCCAGCAGCAAGACTCCTGCCTCCCAGCATTTT. Translation gives CASSKTPASQHF.

V usage is TRBV7-2 and J usage is TRBJ2-3; D is undetermined. The V gene's germline CDR1 is SGHTA and CDR2 FQGNSA. Between the trimmed V and J ends, which lost 3 bases and 4 bases, there was a span of 11 bases. The CDR3 sequence is 14 residues long. CDR3 region: CASSLDLSADTQYF. CDR3 DNA: TGTGCCAGCAGCTTGGACCTGTCAGCAGATACGCAGTATTTT.

CDR3 amino acids: CASSYSGGRETQYF. DNA of the CDR3: TGTGCCAGCAGTTACTCAGGGGGAAGAGAGACCCAGTACTTC. V and J are TRBV6-5 and TRBJ2-5, with TRBD1 as a possible D gene (6 bases). The germline V and J ends were trimmed by 0 bases and 4 bases, with 9 bases remaining between them. The CDR3 runs 14 residues. Germline CDR1 MNHEY, CDR2 SVGAGI.

CDR3 DNA: TGTGCCAGCAGTTCCTACCCCTCCGTGAGCTACACCTTC. Protein product: CASSSYPSVSYTF. V and J are TRBV27 and TRBJ1-2; D gene ambiguous. With 4 bases removed from V and 9 bases from J, the gap between germline ends came to 15 bases. The CDR3 is 13 amino acids. Germline V gives CDR1 MNHEY, CDR2 SMNVEV (reference sequence).

V usage is TRBV28 and J usage is TRBJ2-7; D is possibly TRBD1 (6 bases). This CDR3 is built from 14 residues. V lost 7 bases to trimming and J lost 2 bases, with 15 bases between them. Germline CDR1 is MDHEN and CDR2 is SYDVKM. In nucleotides, the CDR3 is TGTGCCAGCATCGATGACAGGATCCCCTACGAGCAGTACTTC. It translates to CASIDDRIPYEQYF.

The V and J genes are TRBV5-1 and TRBJ2-7; D possibly uses TRBD1 or TRBD2 (5 bases each). The CDR3 consists of 16 residues. Germline CDR1 reads SGHRS; CDR2 reads YFSETQ. With 3 bases removed from V and 3 bases from J, the gap between germline ends came to 19 bases. CDR3 coding DNA: TGCGCCAGCAGCTGGGAACCGGGGCCAAGCAGCTACGAGCAGTACTTC. Its translation: CASSWEPGPSSYEQYF.

The gene calls are TRBV19 and TRBJ1-1; 7 bases agree with TRBD1. This CDR3 is built from 14 residues. V was pared by 6 bases and J by 0 bases, with 4 bases of the junction left unmatched. CDR1 is LNHDA and CDR2 is SQIVND in the germline V gene (reference sequence). The CDR3 sequence: CASSPGQMNTEAFF. CDR3 nucleotide sequence: TGTGCCAGTAGCCCGGGACAGATGAACACTGAAGCTTTCTTT.

This chain joins TRBV6-1 and TRBJ2-1; tentative D call: TRBD2 (5 bases). The germline V and J ends were trimmed by 3 bases and 6 bases, with 9 bases remaining between them. Germline-derived CDR1 and CDR2 are MNHNS and SASEGT. There are 13 residues in the CDR3. CDR3 residues: CASSEWTLNEQFF. CDR3 bases: TGTGCCAGCAGTGAGTGGACTCTCAATGAGCAGTTCTTC.

The chain links TRBV19 to TRBJ2-1, with 12 positions matching TRBD2. This CDR3 region has 17 residues. V lost 5 bases and J lost 6; bases outside the gene matches: 11. Per the germline V gene, CDR1 is LNHDA and CDR2 is SQIVND (reference sequence). CDR3 in DNA: TGTGCCAGTAGTTTAAAATGGGCACTAGCGGGAGGCAATGAGCAGTTCTTC. Protein sequence: CASSLKWALAGGNEQFF.

J is TRBJ2-7 and V is TRBV7-9, with no clear D. Germline CDR1 reads SEHNR; CDR2 reads FQNEAQ (reference sequence). V dropped 3 bases and J dropped 4 bases, with 10 bases sitting between them. This CDR3 is 13 amino acids long. The CDR3 DNA sequence: TGTGCCAGCAGCTTGGAGTTGGGGTACGAGCAGTACTTC. It yields the protein CASSLELGYEQYF. The whole variable domain, remainder taken from reference TRBV7-9 and TRBJ2-7, is DTGVSQNPRHKITKRGQNVTFRCDPISEHNRLYWYRQTLGQGPEFLTYFQNEAQLEKSRLLSDRFSAERPKGSFSTLEIQRTEQGDSAMYLCASSLELGYEQYFGPGTRLTVT.

The chain couples TRBV30 to TRBJ1-1; the D gene is possibly TRBD1 (6 bases). Germline CDR1 GTSNPN, CDR2 SVGIG (reference sequence). This CDR3 region has 15 residues. Trimming left V 5 bases short and J 4 bases short, with 20 bases between. The CDR3 loop is CAWSKRQAVTTEAFF. The CDR3 DNA follows: TGTGCCTGGTCCAAAAGACAGGCCGTGACCACTGAAGCTTTCTTT.

This clone was found once. The V and J genes are TRBV10-2 and TRBJ2-3; 8 nucleotides agree with TRBD2. From germline, CDR1 is WSHSY and CDR2 SAAADI. This CDR3 has 15 residues. V lost 10 bases and J lost 3; bases outside the gene matches: 12. The CDR3 loop is CATSRFRGGTDTQYF. DNA of the CDR3: TGCGCCACAAGCAGGTTCCGGGGGGGGACAGATACGCAGTATTTT.